These 15 T cell receptor beta chains were sequenced from one sample in a study of Ad26.COV2.S vaccination and SARS-CoV-2 variants. The treatment is: around 19 received Ad26.COV2.S at low or high dose, single or two shots; a few received placebo; per-sample allocation not given. Sampling occurred on day 63 after the first vaccine or placebo injection. Profiling relied on immunoSEQ multiplex PCR, and the TCRdb table lists in-frame clones only, not all of them. The sample carries a few hundred thousand clones, around 86% recorded once. Specimen: peripheral blood, collected in a trial of Ad26.COV2.S vaccine versus placebo. Receptors were obtained from a person aged 18-65 years who received the Ad26.COV2.S COVID-19 vaccine or a placebo.

The chain has TRBV30 and TRBJ1-6; 8 bases match TRBD1. The CDR3 runs to 14 residues. Germline CDR1 GTSNPN, CDR2 SVGIG (reference sequence). With V trimmed by 4 bases and J by 7 bases, 6 bases remained unmatched. The CDR3 sequence is CAWTGTGENSPLHF. The CDR3 region has the DNA TGTGCCTGGACCGGGACAGGCGAGAATTCACCCCTCCACTTT.

The J gene is TRBJ1-2, the V gene TRBV16, with 8 bases lining up with TRBD1. CDR3 length: 16 amino acids. Germline CDR1 and CDR2: KGHSY and FQNENV. V shed 2 bases, J shed 4 bases, and the junction held 9 bases outside the gene matches. CDR3 sequence: CASSQTPQGAFYGYTF. CDR3 coding DNA: TGTGCCAGCAGCCAAACCCCTCAGGGGGCTTTCTATGGCTACACCTTC. Filled out from reference TRBV16 and TRBJ1-2, the complete variable domain reads GEEVAQTPKHLVRGEGQKAKLYCAPIKGHSYVFWYQQVLKNEFKFLISFQNENVFDETGMPKERFSAKCLPNSPCSLEIQATKLEDSAVYFCASSQTPQGAFYGYTFGSGTRLTVV.

CDR3 region: CASQQGVTYNSPLHF. CDR3 nucleotides: TGTGCCAGCCAACAGGGGGTCACCTATAATTCACCCCTCCACTTT. V usage is TRBV6-5 and J usage is TRBJ1-6, with 8 bases aligning to TRBD1. The germline CDR1 and CDR2 sequences are MNHEY and SVGAGI. The CDR3 runs 15 residues. V trimming: 8 bases; J trimming: 2 bases; junction bases outside the gene matches: 5.

The gene calls are TRBV9 and TRBJ1-2; D gene ambiguous. V lost 5 bases and J lost 5, with 7 bases in between. Germline V gene lookup returns CDR1 SGDLS and CDR2 YYNGEE. The CDR3 runs to 11 residues. The CDR3 sequence: CASRDPYGYTF. CDR3 nucleotides: TGTGCCAGCAGGGACCCTTATGGCTACACCTTC.

This clone appeared a few times. The chain joins TRBV6-5 to TRBJ2-7, with D uncertain. This CDR3 comprises 16 residues. Trimming shortened V by 0 bases and J by 0 bases, and 12 bases separated the two germline ends. Germline V CDR1 and CDR2: MNHEY, SVGAGI. The CDR3 spells CASSYSFQATSYEQYF. The CDR3 coding sequence is TGTGCCAGCAGTTACTCGTTCCAGGCTACCTCCTACGAGCAGTACTTC.

The table lists this clone with a few counts. J is TRBJ1-5 and V is TRBV30, with unresolved D. V was clipped by 5 bases and J by 6 bases, with 17 bases between them. The length of the CDR3 is 14 residues. The germline V gene has CDR1 GTSNPN and CDR2 SVGIG (reference sequence). In DNA form, the CDR3 reads TGTGCCTGGGGCGCGGGTACGATGGGTCAGCCCCAGCATTTT. This encodes CAWGAGTMGQPQHF. The full variable domain, completed using reference TRBV30 and TRBJ1-5, is SQTIHQWPATLVQPVGSPLSLECTVEGTSNPNLYWYRQAAGRGLQLLFYSVGIGQISSEVPQNLSASRPQDRQFILSSKKLLLSDSGFYLCAWGAGTMGQPQHFGDGTRLSIL.

V is TRBV30 and J is TRBJ1-2; D is unresolved. The CDR3 length is 15 residues. CDR1 GTSNPN and CDR2 SVGIG come from the germline V gene (reference sequence). Trimming shortened V by 4 bases and J by 2 bases, and 17 bases separated the two germline ends. Here the CDR3 reads CAWNPIGFWNYGYTF. For the CDR3, the DNA is TGTGCCTGGAACCCTATCGGGTTTTGGAACTATGGCTACACCTTC.

The chain uses TRBV11-3 and TRBJ2-1; TRBD2 aligns across 15 bases. J gave up 9 bases and V 5 bases, and 8 bases lay outside the gene matches. CDR1 is SGHNT, CDR2 YENEEA, per germline. There are 16 residues in the CDR3. The CDR3 nucleotides read TGTGCCAGCAGCCTGGGACTAGCGGGGGGCCGGGGTGAGCAGTTCTTC. The encoded protein is CASSLGLAGGRGEQFF.

The rearrangement links TRBV2 to TRBJ2-3; D is uncertain. The ends were cut back, 10 bases at V and 4 bases at J, with 9 bases in the middle. From germline, CDR1 is SNHLY and CDR2 FYNNEI. This CDR3 contains 11 residues. CDR3 in amino acids: CATHTPDTQYF. In nucleotides, the CDR3 is TGTGCCACCCACACCCCAGATACGCAGTATTTT.

J is TRBJ2-1 and V is TRBV7-2; 14 positions agree with TRBD2. Germline-derived CDR1 and CDR2 are SGHTA and FQGNSA. This CDR3 is built from 15 residues. Trimming removed 2 bases from V and 12 bases from J; junction bases left unmatched: 6. As DNA, the CDR3 is TGTGCCAGCAGCTTAACAGGGACTAGCGGGGGCCGGCAGTTCTTC. Translation gives CASSLTGTSGGRQFF. Filled out from reference TRBV7-2 and TRBJ2-1, the complete variable domain reads GAGVSQSPSNKVTEKGKDVELRCDPISGHTALYWYRQSLGQGLEFLIYFQGNSAPDKSGLPSDRFSAERTGGSVSTLTIQRTQQEDSAVYLCASSLTGTSGGRQFFGPGTRLTVL.

The genes are TRBV9 and TRBJ2-5, with a tentative D call TRBD2 (8 bases). Trimming left V 4 bases short and J 4 bases short, with 26 bases between. The germline V gene has CDR1 SGDLS and CDR2 YYNGEE. This CDR3 region has 18 residues. CDR3 sequence: CASSTLPRTGGGGETQYF. The CDR3 bases are TGTGCCAGCAGCACTCTACCCCGGACGGGAGGGGGCGGAGAGACCCAGTACTTC.

V and J are TRBV24-1 and TRBJ1-2, with D unclear. Between the trimmed V and J ends, which lost 0 bases and 2 bases, there was a span of 9 bases. Germline assignment: CDR1 KGHDR and CDR2 SFDVKD. The CDR3 totals 15 residues. Here the CDR3 reads CATSDLHLGNYGYTF. In DNA, the CDR3 is TGTGCCACCAGTGATTTGCATCTGGGGAACTATGGCTACACCTTC.

The chain links TRBV6-5 to TRBJ1-2; D gene unclear. CDR1 and CDR2 from the germline V gene are MNHEY and SVGAGI. V gave up 5 bases and J gave up 1 base, with 11 bases separating them. The CDR3 length is 14 residues. The CDR3 DNA sequence: TGTGCCAGCAGTAACCCGACAAATAACTATGGCTACACCTTC. Residues: CASSNPTNNYGYTF.

This clone showed up just a few times. The V and J genes are TRBV10-3 and TRBJ2-5; 7 bases map to TRBD2. CDR3 length: 14 amino acids. V shed 2 bases, J shed 5 bases, and the junction held 5 bases outside the gene matches. The germline CDR1 and CDR2 sequences are ENHRY and SYGVKD. CDR3 sequence (DNA): TGTGCCATCAGTGAGCCTAGCGGCCAGGAGACCCAGTACTTC. As protein: CAISEPSGQETQYF.

The chain carries TRBV2 and TRBJ1-1; D perhaps matches TRBD1 (6 bases). The CDR3 runs to 14 residues. The V gene lost 7 bases and the J gene lost 6 bases, with 18 bases spanning the gap. The germline V gene encodes CDR1 SNHLY and CDR2 FYNNEI. The CDR3 nucleotides read TGTGCCAGCATTGTTCCGGGACAACGACCTGAAGCTTTCTTT. This sequence encodes CASIVPGQRPEAFF. Filled out from reference TRBV2 and TRBJ1-1, the complete variable domain reads EPEVTQTPSHQVTQMGQEVILRCVPISNHLYFYWYRQILGQKVEFLVSFYNNEISEKSEIFDDQFSVERPDGSNFTLKIRSTKLEDSAMYFCASIVPGQRPEAFFGQGTRLTVV.